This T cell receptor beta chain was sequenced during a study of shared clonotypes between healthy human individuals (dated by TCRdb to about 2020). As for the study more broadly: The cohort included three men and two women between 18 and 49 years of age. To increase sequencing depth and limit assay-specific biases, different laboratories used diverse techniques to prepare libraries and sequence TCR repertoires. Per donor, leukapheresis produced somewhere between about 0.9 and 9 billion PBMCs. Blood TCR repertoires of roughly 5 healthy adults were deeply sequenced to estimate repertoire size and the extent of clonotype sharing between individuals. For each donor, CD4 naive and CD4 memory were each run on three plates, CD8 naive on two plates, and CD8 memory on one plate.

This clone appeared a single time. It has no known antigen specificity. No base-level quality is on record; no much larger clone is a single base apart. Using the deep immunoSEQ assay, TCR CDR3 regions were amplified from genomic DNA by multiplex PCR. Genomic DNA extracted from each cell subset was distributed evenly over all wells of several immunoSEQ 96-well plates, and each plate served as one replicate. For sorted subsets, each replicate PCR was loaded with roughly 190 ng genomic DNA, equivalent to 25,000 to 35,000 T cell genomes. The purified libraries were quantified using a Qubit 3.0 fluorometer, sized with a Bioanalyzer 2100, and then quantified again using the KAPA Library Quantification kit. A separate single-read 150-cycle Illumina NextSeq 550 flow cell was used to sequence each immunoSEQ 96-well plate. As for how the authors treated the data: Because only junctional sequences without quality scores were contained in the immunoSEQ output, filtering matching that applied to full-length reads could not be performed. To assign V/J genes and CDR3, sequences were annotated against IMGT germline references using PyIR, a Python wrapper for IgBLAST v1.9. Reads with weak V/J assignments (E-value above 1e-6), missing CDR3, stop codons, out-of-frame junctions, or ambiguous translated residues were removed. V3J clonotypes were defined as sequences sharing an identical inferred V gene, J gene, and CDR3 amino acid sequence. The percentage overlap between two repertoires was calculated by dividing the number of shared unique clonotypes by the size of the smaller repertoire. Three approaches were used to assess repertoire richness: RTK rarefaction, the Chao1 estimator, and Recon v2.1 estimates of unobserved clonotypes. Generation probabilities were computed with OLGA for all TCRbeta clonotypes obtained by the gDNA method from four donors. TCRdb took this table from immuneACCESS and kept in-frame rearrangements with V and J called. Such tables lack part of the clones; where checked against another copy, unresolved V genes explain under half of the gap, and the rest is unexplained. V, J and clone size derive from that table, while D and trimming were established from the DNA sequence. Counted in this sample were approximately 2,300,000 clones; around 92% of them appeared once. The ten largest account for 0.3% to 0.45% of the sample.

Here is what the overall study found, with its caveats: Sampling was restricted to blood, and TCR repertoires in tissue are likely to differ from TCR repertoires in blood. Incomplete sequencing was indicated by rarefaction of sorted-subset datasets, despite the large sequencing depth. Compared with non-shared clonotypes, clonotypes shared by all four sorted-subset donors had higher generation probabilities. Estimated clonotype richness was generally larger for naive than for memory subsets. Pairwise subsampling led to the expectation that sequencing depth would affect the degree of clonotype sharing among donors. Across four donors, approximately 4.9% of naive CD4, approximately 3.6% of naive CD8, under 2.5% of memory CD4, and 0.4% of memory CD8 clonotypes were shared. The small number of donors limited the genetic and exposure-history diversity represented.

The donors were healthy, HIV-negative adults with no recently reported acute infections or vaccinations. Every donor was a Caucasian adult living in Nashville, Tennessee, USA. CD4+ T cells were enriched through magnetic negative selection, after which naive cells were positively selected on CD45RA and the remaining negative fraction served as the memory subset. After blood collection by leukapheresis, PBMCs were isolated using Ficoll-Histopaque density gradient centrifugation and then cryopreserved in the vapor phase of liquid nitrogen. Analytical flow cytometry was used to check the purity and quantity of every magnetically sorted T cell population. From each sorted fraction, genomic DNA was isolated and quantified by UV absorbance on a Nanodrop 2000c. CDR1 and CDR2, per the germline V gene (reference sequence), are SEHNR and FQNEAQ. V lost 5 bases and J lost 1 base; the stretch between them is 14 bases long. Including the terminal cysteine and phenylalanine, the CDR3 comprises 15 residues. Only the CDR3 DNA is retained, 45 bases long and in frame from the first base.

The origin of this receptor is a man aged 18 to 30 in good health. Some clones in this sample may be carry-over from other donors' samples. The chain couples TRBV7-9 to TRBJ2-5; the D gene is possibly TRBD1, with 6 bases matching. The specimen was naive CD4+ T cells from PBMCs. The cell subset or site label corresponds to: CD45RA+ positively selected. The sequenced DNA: TGTGCCAGCAGCCCAGGGGTAGGACCCCAAGAGACCCAGTACTTC. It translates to CASSPGVGPQETQYF.